This record concerns one T cell receptor beta chain sequence. Its matching antigen is unknown. The sample originates from a study of OX40 agonist ivuxolimab in advanced cancers. Whole-study context: In this cohort, patients received ivuxolimab, an agonistic anti-OX40 (CD134) antibody. Study-wide findings and caveats: Blood T cells, both CD4+ and CD8+, expanded clonally by week 6 at 0.1 to 3.0 mg/kg. Partly responding patients at 0.1-3.0 mg/kg showed some of the smallest clonal expansion.

TCRdb's copy holds only in-frame clones and misses some; the assay was immunoSEQ multiplex PCR. The sample has tens of thousands of clones, 65% to 85% seen once. Here the sequenced sample was CD4+ or CD8+ T cells sorted from blood, taken in a trial of the OX40 agonist ivuxolimab. This clonotype was obtained from an adult with an advanced solid tumor such as melanoma, head and neck, liver or kidney cancer.

The CDR3 coding sequence is TGTGCCAGCAGCTTAGCTTTCGGTAGCGGGGGACTCGAGGAGACCCAGTACTTC. As protein: CASSLAFGSGGLEETQYF. The chain uses TRBV7-9 and TRBJ2-5, with TRBD2 identical over 9 bases. The CDR3 has 18 residues. From germline, CDR1 is SEHNR and CDR2 FQNEAQ (reference sequence). Trimming cost V 0 bases and J 5 bases; bases outside gene matches: 13. The full variable domain, completed using reference TRBV7-9 and TRBJ2-5, is DTGVSQNPRHKITKRGQNVTFRCDPISEHNRLYWYRQTLGQGPEFLTYFQNEAQLEKSRLLSDRFSAERPKGSFSTLEIQRTEQGDSAMYLCASSLAFGSGGLEETQYFGPGTRLLVL.